This is a list of T cell receptor beta chains from one sample in a study of blood T cell repertoires in COVID-19. The protocol was immunoSEQ multiplex PCR, while the TCRdb copy is restricted to in-frame clones and leaves out a portion. The repertoire includes roughly 45,000 clones, about three quarters of them detected once, and roughly 28% sits in the top ten. The sequencing sample was made of peripheral blood. These receptor sequences come from a woman in her seventies with acute or convalescent COVID-19. CDR3s include the opening cysteine and the closing phenylalanine or tryptophan. The D gene is left open where the match is weak. Not all rows give a size; the values are once, few, many and, for expanded clones, a class.

CDR3: CASSLVAGDLPEAFF
DNA: TGTGCCAGCAGCTTAGTAGCCGGCGATCTCCCTGAAGCTTTCTTT
J: TRBJ1-1
D: .
V: TRBV7-8
size: .

CDR3: CAIRVALNTEAFF
DNA: TGTGCCATCAGGGTAGCGCTCAACACTGAAGCTTTCTTT
J: TRBJ1-1
D: .
V: TRBV10-3
size: .

CDR3: CASSQAAGYTEAFF
DNA: TGTGCCAGCAGCCAAGCTGCGGGTTACACTGAAGCTTTCTTT
J: TRBJ1-1
D: .
V: TRBV3-1/TRBV3-2
size: .

CDR3: CATSDPDRMSTDTQYF
DNA: TGTGCCACCAGTGATCCGGACAGGATGAGCACAGATACGCAGTATTTT
J: TRBJ2-3
D: TRBD1
V: TRBV24-1
size: .

CDR3: CASSPGQGIEAFF
DNA: TGTGCCAGCTCACCAGGACAGGGCATTGAAGCTTTCTTT
J: TRBJ1-1
D: TRBD1
V: TRBV18
size: .

CDR3: CASSSPGPYGYTF
DNA: TGTGCCAGCAGCTCACCGGGTCCCTATGGCTACACCTTC
J: TRBJ1-2
D: .
V: TRBV7-2
size: .

CDR3: CASSSQGINQPQHF
DNA: TGTGCCAGCAGTTCCCAGGGGATCAATCAGCCCCAGCATTTT
J: TRBJ1-5
D: .
V: TRBV6-5
size: .

CDR3: CASSGQNEKLFF
DNA: TGTGCCAGCAGTGGTCAGAATGAAAAACTGTTTTTT
J: TRBJ1-4
D: .
V: TRBV2
size: once

CDR3: CASSPQRILSTDTQYF
DNA: TGTGCCAGCAGCCCCCAGCGGATCCTTAGCACAGATACGCAGTATTTT
J: TRBJ2-3
D: .
V: TRBV5-4
size: .

CDR3: CASSLGGGAYNEQFF
DNA: TGTGCCAGCAGCTTAGGGGGGGGAGCCTACAATGAGCAGTTCTTC
J: TRBJ2-1
D: TRBD2
V: TRBV7-9
size: .

CDR3: CASSLRGQETQYF
DNA: TGTGCCAGCAGCTTGCGGGGGCAAGAGACCCAGTACTTC
J: TRBJ2-5
D: TRBD2
V: TRBV11-2
size: .

CDR3: CASSSGPISSTDTQYF
DNA: TGTGCCAGCTCATCCGGTCCTATCTCTAGCACAGATACGCAGTATTTT
J: TRBJ2-3
D: .
V: TRBV18
size: .

CDR3: CASSPLRSNTYNEQFF
DNA: TGTGCCAGCTCACCACTGCGGAGCAATACCTACAATGAGCAGTTCTTC
J: TRBJ2-1
D: .
V: TRBV18
size: once

CDR3: CASSLVRGTGDDYTF
DNA: TGCGCCAGCAGCTTGGTTAGGGGGACAGGGGACGACTACACCTTC
J: TRBJ1-2
D: TRBD1
V: TRBV5-1
size: few

CDR3: CASSQGYGVNQPQHF
DNA: TGCGCCAGCAGCCAAGGATACGGGGTCAATCAGCCCCAGCATTTT
J: TRBJ1-5
D: .
V: TRBV4-3
size: few

CDR3: CASSPTGSRIGNTIYF
DNA: TGTGCCAGCTCACCCACAGGGTCACGAATTGGAAACACCATATATTTT
J: TRBJ1-3
D: .
V: TRBV18
size: .

CDR3: CASRRTDYNEQFF
DNA: TGTGCCAGCAGGAGGACAGATTACAATGAGCAGTTCTTC
J: TRBJ2-1
D: .
V: TRBV6-5
size: .

CDR3: CASSSGGRINEQFF
DNA: TGTGCCAGCAGTTCCGGCGGGAGAATTAATGAGCAGTTCTTC
J: TRBJ2-1
D: TRBD2
V: TRBV6-6
size: .

CDR3: CATSRPGLDEAFF
DNA: TGTGCCACCAGCAGGCCGGGACTCGACGAAGCTTTCTTT
J: TRBJ1-1
D: .
V: TRBV15
size: .

CDR3: CASSSDTNYGYTF
DNA: TGTGCCAGCAGCTCTGACACTAACTATGGCTACACCTTC
J: TRBJ1-2
D: .
V: TRBV28
size: once

CDR3: CASSRDREGQETQYF
DNA: TGTGCCAGTAGTAGGGACAGGGAAGGCCAAGAGACCCAGTACTTC
J: TRBJ2-5
D: TRBD1
V: TRBV19
size: once

CDR3: CASSPGGYEQYF
DNA: TGTGCCAGCAGCCCAGGGGGATACGAGCAGTACTTC
J: TRBJ2-7
D: TRBD1
V: TRBV3-1/TRBV3-2
size: .

CDR3: CASSTGQGATNEKLFF
DNA: TGTGCCAGTAGTACCGGACAGGGAGCAACTAATGAAAAACTGTTTTTT
J: TRBJ1-4
D: TRBD1
V: TRBV19
size: .

CDR3: CASSLVRASGGREQFF
DNA: TGTGCCAGCAGCTTAGTTCGGGCTAGCGGGGGCCGTGAGCAGTTCTTC
J: TRBJ2-1
D: TRBD2
V: TRBV5-6
size: .

CDR3: CASSDLSGGRDTQYF
DNA: TGTGCCAGCAGTGACCTATCGGGGGGGCGAGATACGCAGTATTTT
J: TRBJ2-3
D: TRBD2
V: TRBV6-4
size: .

CDR3: CAISEGAHVNEQFF
DNA: TGTGCCATCAGTGAGGGGGCCCATGTCAATGAGCAGTTCTTC
J: TRBJ2-1
D: .
V: TRBV10-3
size: .

CDR3: CASSYRPNLGDEQFF
DNA: TGTGCCAGCAGTTACCGGCCGAACCTAGGAGATGAGCAGTTCTTC
J: TRBJ2-1
D: .
V: TRBV6-2/TRBV6-3
size: few

CDR3: CASSLRGEVYASTDTQYF
DNA: TGTGCCAGCAGCTTAAGGGGGGAAGTGTACGCTAGCACAGATACGCAGTATTTT
J: TRBJ2-3
D: .
V: TRBV7-3
size: .

CDR3: CASSQDFWSRGNTGELFF
DNA: TGTGCCAGCAGCCAAGACTTCTGGAGCAGGGGTAACACCGGGGAGCTGTTTTTT
J: TRBJ2-2
D: .
V: TRBV14
size: few

CDR3: CASSLNRVMNTEAFF
DNA: TGCGCCAGCAGCCTGAACAGGGTAATGAACACTGAAGCTTTCTTT
J: TRBJ1-1
D: .
V: TRBV5-1
size: .

CDR3: CASSPGQSMKAFF
DNA: TGTGCCAGCAGTCCGGGACAGTCAATGAAAGCTTTCTTT
J: TRBJ1-1
D: TRBD1
V: TRBV6-5
size: .

CDR3: CASSPELAGGYTGELFF
DNA: TGTGCCAGCAGTCCGGAGCTAGCGGGAGGTTACACCGGGGAGCTGTTTTTT
J: TRBJ2-2
D: TRBD2
V: TRBV27
size: .

CDR3: CASSREAPEQYF
DNA: TGTGCCAGCAGCCGGGAGGCTCCCGAGCAGTACTTC
J: TRBJ2-7
D: TRBD2
V: TRBV7-9
size: .

CDR3: CASSPGQPYGYTF
DNA: TGTGCCAGCAGTCCGGGACAGCCCTATGGCTACACCTTC
J: TRBJ1-2
D: TRBD1
V: TRBV28
size: .

CDR3: CASSQQGAGELFF
DNA: TGTGCCAGCAGCCAACAGGGGGCCGGGGAGCTGTTTTTT
J: TRBJ2-2
D: TRBD1
V: TRBV14
size: .

CDR3: CASSEVFGTALYEQYF
DNA: TGTGCCAGCAGTGAAGTTTTTGGGACAGCACTCTACGAGCAGTACTTC
J: TRBJ2-7
D: TRBD1
V: TRBV6-1
size: .

CDR3: CASSTGTSGFGETQYF
DNA: TGTGCCAGCAGTACCGGGACTAGCGGGTTTGGAGAGACCCAGTACTTC
J: TRBJ2-5
D: TRBD2
V: TRBV28
size: .

CDR3: CARTSNRLAGGDEQFF
DNA: TGTGCCAGAACCTCGAACCGACTAGCGGGAGGAGATGAGCAGTTCTTC
J: TRBJ2-1
D: TRBD2
V: TRBV5-3
size: .

CDR3: CATSRASSYNEQFF
DNA: TGTGCCACCAGCAGAGCTAGCTCCTACAATGAGCAGTTCTTC
J: TRBJ2-1
D: .
V: TRBV15
size: .

CDR3: CASSQDGVTLYSNQPQHF
DNA: TGTGCCAGCAGCCAAGACGGGGTAACATTGTATAGCAATCAGCCCCAGCATTTT
J: TRBJ1-5
D: .
V: TRBV4-2
size: .

CDR3: CASSLSRGSTNEKLFF
DNA: TGTGCCAGCAGTTTGTCAAGGGGTTCAACTAATGAAAAACTGTTTTTT
J: TRBJ1-4
D: .
V: TRBV27
size: once

CDR3: CASSWDRDYEQYF
DNA: TGTGCCAGCAGTTGGGACAGGGACTACGAGCAGTACTTC
J: TRBJ2-7
D: TRBD1
V: TRBV27
size: .

CDR3: CASSLWASSANVLTF
DNA: TGTGCCAGCAGTTTATGGGCATCCTCGGCCAACGTCCTGACTTTC
J: TRBJ2-6
D: .
V: TRBV28
size: .

CDR3: CASSLTEGGLLGYTF
DNA: TGCGCCAGCAGCCTCACAGAGGGGGGGCTCCTTGGCTACACCTTC
J: TRBJ1-2
D: .
V: TRBV4-1
size: few

CDR3: CSASRVAGSSYEQYF
DNA: TGCAGTGCTAGTCGGGTAGCGGGTAGTTCCTACGAGCAGTACTTC
J: TRBJ2-7
D: TRBD2
V: TRBV20-1
size: few

CDR3: CASSIVLAGPHLTYEQYF
DNA: TGTGCCAGTAGTATTGTCTTGGCAGGGCCACATTTAACCTACGAGCAGTACTTC
J: TRBJ2-7
D: .
V: TRBV19
size: .

CDR3: CASSRQGALPDEQFF
DNA: TGTGCCAGCAGCCGACAGGGGGCGCTTCCGGATGAGCAGTTCTTC
J: TRBJ2-1
D: TRBD1
V: TRBV7-8
size: .

CDR3: CASRLAGGLTSYEQYF
DNA: TGTGCCAGCCGTCTAGCGGGAGGGCTTACTTCCTACGAGCAGTACTTC
J: TRBJ2-7
D: TRBD2
V: TRBV28
size: .

CDR3: CASVHTAGLSHEQYF
DNA: TGTGCCAGCGTCCACACAGCGGGGTTAAGCCACGAGCAGTACTTC
J: TRBJ2-7
D: TRBD2
V: TRBV27
size: .

CDR3: CATSRDLTVRSNYNEQFF
DNA: TGTGCCACCAGCAGAGATTTAACGGTGCGGAGTAACTACAATGAGCAGTTCTTC
J: TRBJ2-1
D: .
V: TRBV15
size: few

CDR3: CSVVLESLDTQYF
DNA: TGCAGCGTTGTATTAGAAAGCCTTGATACGCAGTATTTT
J: TRBJ2-3
D: .
V: TRBV29-1
size: .